The rows below give T cell receptor beta chains drawn from one sample of a study of T-cell memory formation after mild COVID-19. TCRdb used MiXCR to reprocess the 5' RACE reads, holding one entry per CDR3 protein. The repertoire has about 240,000 distinct CDR3 sequences, 8% to 10% of them found once; the top ten carry around 21%. Specimen: PBMCs or a T cell subset sorted from them (not recorded which). Receptor source: a man in his late teens or twenties who had mild COVID-19 (a few samples of this study predate the infection). Cell type and time point are not known. Each CDR3 is given with its conserved first and last residue. D genes are given only for firm matches.

d_call j_call v_call cdr3_aa
TRBD1 TRBJ2-6 TRBV7-2 CASSDRASGANVLTF
- TRBJ2-1 TRBV9 CASSVGVTRRGWDEQFF
- TRBJ1-1 TRBV18 CASYLGGFAEAFF
- TRBJ1-1 TRBV7-6 CASTPGFGNTEAFF
- TRBJ2-7 TRBV12-3/TRBV12-4 CASSPCGPPYEQYF
TRBD2 TRBJ2-3 TRBV5-1 CASSLPSGGTDTQYF
- TRBJ2-3 TRBV7-2 CASSLAPDTQYF
- TRBJ1-5 TRBV30 CAWSVLDSQPQHF
- TRBJ1-1 TRBV7-9 CASSPGGAGAFF
- TRBJ2-1 TRBV12-3/TRBV12-4 CASSPGGGYEQFF
- TRBJ1-1 TRBV3-1 CASSRQAGDTEAFF
- TRBJ2-2 TRBV12-3/TRBV12-4 CASTLETGAAGELFF
TRBD1 TRBJ2-2 TRBV6-2/TRBV6-3 CASQSGTANTGELFF
- TRBJ1-2 TRBV7-9 CASSVDVHYGYTF
TRBD2 TRBJ2-3 TRBV7-9 CASSRGLAGGLSTDTQYF
- TRBJ1-3 TRBV9 CASSVNSYGNTIYF
- TRBJ2-1 TRBV3-1 CASSSKRDLWNEQFF
TRBD2 TRBJ2-1 TRBV6-5 CASSYMAGEAYNEQFF
- TRBJ1-1 TRBV12-3/TRBV12-4 CASSPADRTNTEAFF
- TRBJ2-5 TRBV18 CASSRRTAQETQYF
TRBD1 TRBJ1-2 TRBV4-2 CASSPGQGLLYGYTF
- TRBJ1-2 TRBV20-1 CSASVPGTGIGYTF
- TRBJ1-6 TRBV6-5 CASRPTLGPLHF
- TRBJ2-3 TRBV7-2 CASSLAGADTQYF
TRBD1 TRBJ2-2 TRBV19 CATRPAGQGVRELFF
- TRBJ1-6 TRBV27 CASSPIGVGSNSPLHF
TRBD1 TRBJ1-6 TRBV6-5 CASTRTGGKSPLHF
- TRBJ2-7 TRBV12-3/TRBV12-4 CASRQGGGYEQYF
- TRBJ1-1 TRBV5-1 CASSLTGMNTEAFF
- TRBJ2-3 TRBV5-5 CASSLSGLSTDTQYF
- TRBJ2-6 TRBV29-1 CSAATRGTGANVLTF
- TRBJ2-5 TRBV5-1 CASSFPGWGETQYF
TRBD1 TRBJ1-5 TRBV9 CASSGGTGGRQPQHF
TRBD1 TRBJ2-7 TRBV7-3 CASSLTGTGIHEQYF
- TRBJ1-1 TRBV29-1 CSVLPGHLNTEAFF
- TRBJ2-5 TRBV15 CATSRSSEETQYF
- TRBJ2-2 TRBV6-6 CASSWFGELFF
- TRBJ2-2 TRBV29-1 CSAEGVWAGELFF
- TRBJ2-7 TRBV20-1 CSARGDNFYEQYF
- TRBJ2-3 TRBV12-3/TRBV12-4 CASSLGTRPTDTQYF
- TRBJ2-1 TRBV6-5 CASSYSINWNEQFF
- TRBJ2-5 TRBV11-2 CASRGDPPDRQETQYF
- TRBJ2-3 TRBV4-3 CASSQLGLTDTQYF
- TRBJ1-2 TRBV4-3 CASSQILADANYGYTF
- TRBJ2-3 TRBV19 CASSPGGRTTGTDTQYF
- TRBJ1-1 TRBV7-9 CASSFRPNTEAFF
TRBD1 TRBJ2-5 TRBV20-1 CSARGQGVVYEKETQYF